One sample yielded the 7 T cell receptor beta chains listed below, sequenced in a study of response to subunit inactivated influenza vaccine. MiXCR, run by TCRdb on the RT-PCR reads, gives a single entry per CDR3 protein. The sample carries 500,000 to 700,000 distinct CDR3 sequences, around a quarter recorded once. These data also formed part of another study, on T cells expressing NK-cell markers. This second study says: TCR beta cDNA was made by 5'RACE template switching with UMIs.

The sample was CD4+ T cells sorted from PBMCs, taken about 12 days after vaccination. These receptors were taken from a man aged 50-59 years who received an inactivated influenza vaccine.

The genes are TRBV18 and TRBJ2-7, with D possibly matching TRBD2 (6 bases). The CDR3 is made up of 14 amino acids. Between the trimmed V and J ends, which lost 0 bases and 6 bases, there was a span of 12 bases. Germline V gene lookup returns CDR1 KGHSH and CDR2 LQKENI. CDR3 sequence: CASSPPSSGGEQYF. The CDR3 coding sequence is TGTGCCAGCTCACCACCGTCATCCGGGGGCGAGCAGTACTTC.

V gene TRBV6-5 combines with J gene TRBJ2-7; 7 nucleotides match TRBD2. V shed 2 bases and J 7 bases; nucleotides not matched to a gene: 8. This CDR3 contains 14 residues. CDR1 MNHEY and CDR2 SVGAGI come from the germline V gene. Written as DNA, the CDR3 is TGTGCCAGCAGTTACGGACATTTCGGGGGGGAGCAGTACTTC. Translating gives CASSYGHFGGEQYF.

This clonotype was observed a few times. This rearrangement joins TRBV12-3 or TRBV12-4 to TRBJ1-1; D gene ambiguous. Trimming took off 0 bases at V and 7 bases at J, with 12 bases between the two ends. The CDR3 runs 14 residues. The CDR3 is CASSLAWGAGEAFF. CDR3 bases: TGTGCCAGCAGTTTAGCTTGGGGAGCAGGTGAAGCTTTCTTT.

This clonotype was counted only a few times. This rearrangement joins TRBV20-1 to TRBJ2-1; 9 bases line up with TRBD1. Germline V CDR1 and CDR2: DFQATT, SNEGSKA (reference sequence). This CDR3 spans 16 amino acids. The J segment lost 10 bases and the V segment lost 2 bases, leaving 15 bases of the junction unmatched. The CDR3 region is CSARRPGQGIAKEQFF. CDR3 nucleotides: TGCAGTGCTAGAAGACCGGGACAGGGTATTGCCAAGGAGCAGTTCTTC.

This clonotype has just a few counts. The chain links TRBV3-1 to TRBJ2-5, with 7 positions matching TRBD1. This CDR3 contains 16 residues. The germline V gene has CDR1 LGHDT and CDR2 YNNKEL (reference sequence). J was trimmed by 5 bases and V by 6 bases; bases with no gene match: 15. Written as DNA, the CDR3 is TGTGCCAGCAGTCCCTTCCGACAGGGCGGGTCGGAGACCCAGTACTTC. This sequence encodes CASSPFRQGGSETQYF.

V and J are TRBV2 and TRBJ2-1; TRBD2 aligns across 7 bases. V dropped 2 bases and J dropped 4; count of bases not matched to a gene: 5. This CDR3 region has 15 residues. Germline V gene data show CDR1 as SNHLY and CDR2 as FYNNEI. CDR3 sequence: CASSELRTRYNEQFF. CDR3 DNA: TGTGCCAGCAGTGAACTTAGGACTAGATACAATGAGCAGTTCTTC.

This clonotype was seen once. This chain links TRBV30 with TRBJ2-1; TRBD2 matches at 9 bases. With V trimmed by 0 bases and J by 3 bases, 9 bases remained unmatched. CDR1 is GTSNPN, CDR2 SVGIG, per germline (reference sequence). The CDR3 is 17 amino acids. CDR3: CAWSVLWVSGGYNEQFF. DNA for the CDR3: TGTGCCTGGAGTGTACTGTGGGTTAGCGGGGGCTACAATGAGCAGTTCTTC.